The entry that follows covers one T cell receptor (beta chain) sequence. Its recognized antigen is unknown. No base-level quality is on record; no much larger clone is a single base apart. The method behind the library was the immunoSEQ multiplex PCR assay. The source is immuneACCESS, and TCRdb retained only in-frame sequences with V and J called. Part of the clones is not carried over; for the studies checked, unresolved V genes explain less than half of this, and the remainder is unexplained. Recorded for this sample are roughly 63,000 clones; about 90% of them occurred a single time. The ten top clones hold about 2.1% of the sample. Between the V and J ends, shortened by 5 bases and 0 bases respectively, the junction contains 5 bases. Inclusive of the bounding cysteine and phenylalanine, the CDR3 is 13 residues long. Kept here is only the CDR3 DNA, which spans 39 bases and is read in frame from base 1. Taken from the germline V gene, the CDR1 and CDR2 loops are SGHTA and FQGNSA.

The data were taken from a study of T cell changes during pregnancy in multiple sclerosis (dated by TCRdb to between 2018 and 2020). As for the study more broadly: The study looked at changes in the T cell repertoire across pregnancy in women with multiple sclerosis.

The receptor chain draws on TRBV7-2 and TRBJ1-5; the D gene remains uncertain. This sample comprised peripheral blood, obtained in the second trimester of pregnancy. This receptor was obtained from a female donor in good health, enrolled as a control in a pregnancy study. The bases are TGTGCCAGCAGCCGCGATAGCAATCAGCCCCAGCATTTT. It translates as CASSRDSNQPQHF.